This is a list of T cell receptor beta chains from one sample in a study of shared clonotypes between healthy human individuals. Here immunoSEQ multiplex PCR was the method, and the copy in TCRdb shows in-frame clones only, minus some. The data contain just over 2,000,000 clones, roughly 94% of them singletons. Source material: naive CD4+ T cells sorted from blood. The origin of the receptors is a man aged 18 to 30 in good health. Each CDR3 is given with its conserved first and last residue. Fields, in order: clone size, J gene, CDR3 length, V gene, D gene, CDR3 protein, CDR3 DNA. D genes are given only for firm matches. Not every row has a clone size; where given, it reads once, few, many or a size class.

>NA|TRBJ2-5|15|TRBV7-2|TRBD2
CASSRRAGAGETQYF
TGTGCCAGCAGCCGCCGAGCGGGAGCAGGGGAGACCCAGTACTTC
>NA|TRBJ1-1|11|TRBV6-1|NA
CAIRLNTEAFF
TGTGCCATTCGTCTGAACACTGAAGCTTTCTTT
>NA|TRBJ1-5|14|TRBV19|TRBD1
CASSKGQSNQPQHF
TGTGCCAGTAGTAAGGGACAGAGCAATCAGCCCCAGCATTTT
>once|TRBJ2-7|12|TRBV10-2|NA
CASSAGAYEQYF
TGCGCCAGCAGTGCCGGGGCTTACGAGCAGTACTTC
>NA|TRBJ2-1|15|TRBV12-5|TRBD1
CASGLVYDRAIEQFF
TGTGCTAGTGGTTTGGTCTACGACAGGGCAATCGAGCAGTTCTTC
>NA|TRBJ1-2|14|TRBV25-1|NA
CASSEIGGNYGYTF
TGTGCCAGCAGTGAGATTGGCGGTAACTATGGCTACACCTTC
>NA|TRBJ1-2|13|TRBV30|NA
CAWSVVRQSGYTF
TGTGCCTGGAGTGTAGTCAGGCAAAGTGGCTACACCTTC
>NA|TRBJ2-3|14|TRBV6-1|NA
CAILNPGSADTQYF
TGTGCCATCCTGAATCCAGGGTCTGCAGATACGCAGTATTTT
>NA|TRBJ2-7|13|TRBV7-6|NA
CASSLPAGARQYF
TGTGCCAGCAGCTTGCCTGCGGGGGCGCGTCAGTACTTC
>NA|TRBJ2-2|14|TRBV7-3|NA
CASSLSRDTGELFF
TGTGCCAGCAGCTTATCCAGGGACACCGGGGAGCTGTTTTTT
>NA|TRBJ2-1|15|TRBV6-1|TRBD2
CASSEAGLGIGEQFF
TGTGCCAGCAGTGAAGCTGGACTAGGGATCGGTGAGCAGTTCTTC
>NA|TRBJ1-2|14|TRBV30|NA
CAWSLPLGVYGYTF
TGTGCCTGGAGTCTTCCTCTCGGGGTCTATGGCTACACCTTC
>NA|TRBJ2-3|16|TRBV18|TRBD2
CASSPIGGASTDTQYF
TGTGCCAGCTCCCCGATCGGGGGGGCGAGCACAGATACGCAGTATTTT
>NA|TRBJ1-2|16|TRBV30|NA
CAWSGKEKGANYGYTF
TGTGCCTGGAGTGGGAAGGAGAAGGGGGCTAACTATGGCTACACCTTC
>NA|TRBJ2-7|12|TRBV29-1|NA
CSVVGVAYEQYF
TGCAGCGTTGTGGGGGTAGCCTACGAGCAGTACTTC
>NA|TRBJ2-1|12|TRBV29-1|NA
CSVGRGENEQFF
TGCAGCGTTGGACGGGGAGAGAATGAGCAGTTCTTC
>NA|TRBJ2-3|14|TRBV2|TRBD2
CASNRAGEGDTQYF
TGTGCCAGCAATCGAGCGGGGGAAGGAGATACGCAGTATTTT
>NA|TRBJ2-2|14|TRBV2|NA
CAGFLERDTGELFF
TGTGCCGGATTCCTCGAGAGGGACACCGGGGAGCTGTTTTTT
>NA|TRBJ2-7|11|TRBV6-6|NA
CASSQAGEQYF
TGTGCCAGCAGCCAGGCAGGCGAGCAGTACTTC
>NA|TRBJ2-5|13|TRBV4-1|NA
CASSQVSRETQYF
TGCGCCAGCAGCCAAGTGAGTCGGGAGACCCAGTACTTC
>NA|TRBJ2-7|15|TRBV5-1|NA
CASRERGALSYEQYF
TGCGCCAGCAGGGAACGGGGGGCCCTCTCCTACGAGCAGTACTTC
>NA|TRBJ2-3|15|TRBV7-9|TRBD1
CASSLGDRSTDTQYF
TGTGCCAGCAGCTTAGGGGACAGGAGCACAGATACGCAGTATTTT
>NA|TRBJ2-7|14|TRBV15|NA
CATSIETVSYEQYF
TGTGCCACCAGCATAGAGACAGTCTCCTACGAGCAGTACTTC
>NA|TRBJ2-1|16|TRBV7-6|NA
CASSLALAAGYNEQFF
TGTGCCAGCAGCTTAGCGCTGGCCGCGGGCTACAATGAGCAGTTCTTC
>few|TRBJ2-7|15|TRBV27|NA
CASSLSSASSYEQYF
TGTGCCAGCAGTTTATCTAGCGCGAGCTCCTACGAGCAGTACTTC
>NA|TRBJ2-6|15|TRBV6-5|NA
CASSTVSSGANVLTF
TGTGCCAGCAGTACAGTGAGCTCTGGGGCCAACGTCCTGACTTTC
>NA|TRBJ2-7|15|TRBV11-2|TRBD1
CASSQGQAISYEQYF
TGTGCCAGCAGCCAGGGACAGGCGATCTCCTACGAGCAGTACTTC
>once|TRBJ2-5|15|TRBV5-1|TRBD2
CASSTQTSGGETQYF
TGCGCCAGCAGCACCCAAACTAGCGGGGGTGAGACCCAGTACTTC
>once|TRBJ2-7|16|TRBV18|TRBD2
CASSPSGLAATSEQYF
TGTGCCAGCTCACCTTCCGGACTAGCTGCTACTAGCGAGCAGTACTTC
>NA|TRBJ2-2|14|TRBV10-3|NA
CAIAGTPNTGELFF
TGTGCCATCGCCGGGACTCCGAACACCGGGGAGCTGTTTTTT
>NA|TRBJ2-1|14|TRBV5-1|TRBD2
CASSATGGGYEQFF
TGCGCCAGCAGCGCGACTGGCGGGGGTTATGAGCAGTTCTTC
>NA|TRBJ2-2|14|TRBV6-5|TRBD2
CASSASGDTGELFF
TGTGCCAGCAGCGCTAGCGGGGACACCGGGGAGCTGTTTTTT
>NA|TRBJ1-6|14|TRBV6-5|TRBD1
CASSTDRDVSPLHF
TGTGCCAGCAGCACTGACAGGGATGTTTCACCCCTCCACTTT
>NA|TRBJ2-7|15|TRBV7-2|NA
CASSLSGKDSYEQYF
TGTGCCAGCAGCTTATCTGGCAAGGATTCCTACGAGCAGTACTTC
>NA|TRBJ2-5|17|TRBV4-1|NA
CASSQALLPGDQETQYF
TGCGCCAGCAGCCAAGCTTTGCTTCCCGGGGACCAAGAGACCCAGTACTTC
>NA|TRBJ1-4|16|TRBV4-1|NA
CASSQDFPATNEKLFF
TGCGCCAGCAGCCAAGATTTCCCGGCAACTAATGAAAAACTGTTTTTT
>NA|TRBJ2-2|16|TRBV27|TRBD2
CASSWTSGVNTGELFF
TGTGCCAGCAGTTGGACTAGCGGGGTGAACACCGGGGAGCTGTTTTTT
>once|TRBJ1-1|15|TRBV18|NA
CASSPAMDMNTEAFF
TGTGCCAGCTCACCAGCGATGGACATGAACACTGAAGCTTTCTTT
>NA|TRBJ2-2|15|TRBV6-5|TRBD1
CASSHTGGATGELFF
TGTGCCAGCAGTCATACAGGGGGCGCGACCGGGGAGCTGTTTTTT
>NA|TRBJ2-7|15|TRBV6-5|TRBD1
CASSYSARGSYEQYF
TGTGCCAGCAGTTACTCAGCCAGGGGGTCGTACGAGCAGTACTTC
>NA|TRBJ2-4|15|TRBV7-2|TRBD1
CASSLPQGAKNIQYF
TGTGCCAGCAGCTTACCACAGGGGGCCAAAAACATTCAGTACTTC
>NA|TRBJ2-3|13|TRBV11-2|NA
CASSLTRTDTQYF
TGTGCCAGCAGCCTAACAAGAACAGATACGCAGTATTTT
>many|TRBJ1-2|13|TRBV2|NA
CASSEGREWGYTF
TGTGCCAGCAGTGAAGGAAGGGAATGGGGCTACACCTTC
>NA|TRBJ2-3|13|TRBV29-1|NA
CSVESDQTDTQYF
TGCAGCGTTGAGTCCGACCAAACAGATACGCAGTATTTT
>NA|TRBJ2-7|14|TRBV7-2|NA
CASSLMSGTYEQYF
TGTGCCAGCAGCTTAATGTCAGGGACCTACGAGCAGTACTTC
>NA|TRBJ1-6|16|TRBV30|NA
CAWSVLSSSYNSPLHF
TGTGCCTGGAGTGTACTCTCCAGCTCCTATAATTCACCCCTCCACTTT
>NA|TRBJ1-3|15|TRBV5-1|NA
CASSPWGGTGNTIYF
TGCGCCAGCAGCCCTTGGGGGGGAACTGGAAACACCATATATTTT
>NA|TRBJ1-1|14|TRBV7-9|TRBD1
CASSPRTGNTEAFF
TGTGCCAGCAGCCCAAGGACAGGGAACACTGAAGCTTTCTTT
>NA|TRBJ2-2|15|TRBV10-3|TRBD1
CAISDIQGASGELFF
TGTGCCATCAGTGATATTCAGGGGGCCTCCGGGGAGCTGTTTTTT
>NA|TRBJ2-7|13|TRBV2|TRBD2
CASSGLAGNEQYF
TGTGCCAGCAGCGGACTAGCGGGAAACGAGCAGTACTTC
>NA|TRBJ1-3|13|TRBV25-1|NA
CASSSSSGNTIYF
TGTGCCAGCAGTTCGTCCTCGGGGAACACCATATATTTT
>NA|TRBJ1-3|18|TRBV7-2|NA
CASSLVHARASSGNTIYF
TGTGCCAGCAGCTTAGTTCATGCCAGGGCGTCCTCTGGAAACACCATATATTTT
>NA|TRBJ2-7|16|TRBV2|TRBD2
CASTKGLAGEYDEQYF
TGTGCCAGCACCAAGGGGCTAGCGGGAGAGTATGACGAGCAGTACTTC
>NA|TRBJ2-7|14|TRBV5-1|NA
CASSPGGSPYEQYF
TGCGCCAGCAGCCCCGGTGGCAGTCCCTACGAGCAGTACTTC
>NA|TRBJ1-1|15|TRBV7-2|NA
CASSLVPAGFTEAFF
TGTGCCAGCAGCTTAGTCCCGGCAGGGTTCACTGAAGCTTTCTTT